This T cell receptor beta chain is drawn from a study of early T cells in non-severe SARS-CoV-2 infection. On the study more broadly: It was bulk RNA from unsorted whole blood that was sequenced, and the chains were unpaired.

Unique molecular identifier tags were affixed to discrete cDNA molecules. MiXCR was run by TCRdb on the 5' RACE reads, yielding one entry per CDR3 protein. The data contain about 94,000 distinct CDR3 sequences, less than 15% of them singletons. Regarding the study as a whole: There was a bias toward anti-spike CD8 responses in VDJdb matching, which missed private and CD4 specificities.

This clonotype came up a few times. The antigen is not known. CDR1 and CDR2 (germline): SGHTA, FQGNSA. V dropped 1 base and J dropped 8 bases, with 9 bases sitting between them. The CDR3 extends over 13 amino acids. The chain links TRBV7-2 to TRBJ2-1; D is uncertain. This receptor was taken from an adult who was a healthcare worker with PCR-confirmed SARS-CoV-2 infection or an uninfected control (not recorded which). The sequenced sample consisted of whole blood. Here the CDR3 reads CASSLDPTHEQFF. Here the CDR3 DNA reads TGTGCCAGCAGCTTAGACCCGACGCATGAGCAGTTCTTC. Full variable domain (outside the CDR3, taken from reference TRBV7-2 and TRBJ2-1): GAGVSQSPSNKVTEKGKDVELRCDPISGHTALYWYRQSLGQGLEFLIYFQGNSAPDKSGLPSDRFSAERTGGSVSTLTIQRTQQEDSAVYLCASSLDPTHEQFFGPGTRLTVL.